This entry features one TCR beta chain sequence. This clone was found once. No antigen is known for it. Base qualities are not at hand, and no much larger clone is one base apart. The sample is drawn from a study of blood T cell repertoires in COVID-19 (dated by TCRdb to 2020 to 2021). General notes on the study: The collaborator samples originated in the United States, Italy and Spain and spanned the acute and convalescent phases of COVID-19. The prospective study material was composed of cDNA or gDNA derived from T cells, B-cell-depleted T cells, or PBMCs. The sample metadata nearly always contained a de-identified subject ID, COVID-19 status, age in years and sex. The dataset comprised deeply sampled blood TCRbeta repertoires from subjects exposed to, actively infected with, or recovered from COVID-19. Where available, HLA class I and class II types were taken from metadata supplied by the sample provider and were not determined by assay-based typing. A freely available public database, intended as a resource for researchers studying the immune response to SARS-CoV-2, is where the repertoires were released. Samples came from the ongoing ImmuneRACE study (first 160 participants) plus 1,254 subjects from 6 global collaborators. Findings and caveats that apply to the study as a whole: The quantity of clinical and demographic metadata differed by source and by participant and was supplied without curation.

Whole blood was collected in K2EDTA tubes by collaborating institutions according to the institutions' own protocols. For TCRbeta analysis, collaborators shipped samples as frozen whole blood, isolated PBMCs, or DNA extracted from either of those sample types. CDR1 LNHDA and CDR2 SQIVND were looked up in the germline V gene (reference sequence). The CDR3 runs 14 residues from the cysteine to the phenylalanine. Only CDR3 DNA is held: 42 bases, read in frame from base 1. V and J are truncated by 5 bases and 7 bases respectively, leaving an intervening sequence of 15 bases. The immunoSEQ Assay, a bias-controlled multiplex PCR, was used to amplify TCRbeta CDR3 regions from genomic DNA. Regarding the original processing steps: The number of nucleated cells in each sample was estimated from the amplification of reference gene primers within the assay. To quantify the absolute abundance of each unique TCRbeta CDR3 rearrangement, sequence reads were collapsed and filtered. For each sample, productive Simpson clonality was calculated by taking the square root of Simpson's diversity index across productive rearrangements. The clones in this table, taken by TCRdb from immuneACCESS, are in-frame only. Not every clone is retained; where verified, under half of the shortfall comes from an unresolved V gene, and the cause of the rest is unknown. D and trimming come from the DNA, and the V and J calls and clone size come from that table. The sample table contains roughly 60,000 clones; only one count was recorded for roughly 74% of them. Over 25% of the sample lies in the top ten.

This chain joins TRBV19 to TRBJ1-5, with no confidently assigned D gene. This receptor was taken from a human donor in a cohort sampled during active COVID-19. Input material: peripheral blood. The CDR3 amino acid sequence is: CASSPSLEGQPQHF. The base sequence is TGTGCCAGTAGTCCCAGCCTGGAGGGACAGCCCCAGCATTTT.